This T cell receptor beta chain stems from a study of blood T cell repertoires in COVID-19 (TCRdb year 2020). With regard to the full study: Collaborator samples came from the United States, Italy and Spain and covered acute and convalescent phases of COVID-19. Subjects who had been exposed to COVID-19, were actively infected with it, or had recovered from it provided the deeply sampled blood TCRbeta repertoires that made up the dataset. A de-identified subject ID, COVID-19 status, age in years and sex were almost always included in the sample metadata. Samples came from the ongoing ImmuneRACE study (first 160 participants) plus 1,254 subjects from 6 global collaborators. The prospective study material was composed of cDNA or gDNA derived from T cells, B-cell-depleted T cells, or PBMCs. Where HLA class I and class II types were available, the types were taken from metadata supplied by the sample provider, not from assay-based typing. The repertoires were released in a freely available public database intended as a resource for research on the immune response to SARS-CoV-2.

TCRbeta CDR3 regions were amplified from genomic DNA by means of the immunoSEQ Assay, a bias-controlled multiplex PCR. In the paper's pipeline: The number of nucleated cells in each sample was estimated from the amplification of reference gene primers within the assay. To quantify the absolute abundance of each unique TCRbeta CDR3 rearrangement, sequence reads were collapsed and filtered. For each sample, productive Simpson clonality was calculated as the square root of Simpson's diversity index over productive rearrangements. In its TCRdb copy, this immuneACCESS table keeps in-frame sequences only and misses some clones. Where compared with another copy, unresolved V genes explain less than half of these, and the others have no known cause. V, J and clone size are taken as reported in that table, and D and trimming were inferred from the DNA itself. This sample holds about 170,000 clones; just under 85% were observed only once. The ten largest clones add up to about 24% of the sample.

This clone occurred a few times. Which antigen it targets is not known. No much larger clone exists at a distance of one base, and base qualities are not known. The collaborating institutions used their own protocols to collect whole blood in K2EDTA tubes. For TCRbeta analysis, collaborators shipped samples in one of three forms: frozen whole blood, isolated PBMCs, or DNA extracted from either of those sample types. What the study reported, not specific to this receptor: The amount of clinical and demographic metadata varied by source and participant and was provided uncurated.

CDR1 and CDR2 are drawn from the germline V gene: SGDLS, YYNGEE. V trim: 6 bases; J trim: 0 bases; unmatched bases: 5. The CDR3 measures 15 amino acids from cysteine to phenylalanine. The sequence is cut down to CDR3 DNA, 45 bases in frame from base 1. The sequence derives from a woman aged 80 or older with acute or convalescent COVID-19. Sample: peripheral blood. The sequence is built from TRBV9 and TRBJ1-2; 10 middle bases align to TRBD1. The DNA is TGTGCCAGCAACCGGGACAGGGGCGCTAACTATGGCTACACCTTC. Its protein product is CASNRDRGANYGYTF.